A single sample gave rise to the 18 T cell receptor beta chains below, sequenced in a study of blood T cells in healthy people across ages (dated by TCRdb to between 2014 and 2016). Library preparation used 5' RACE. TCRdb records Illumina HiSeq 2500 as the sequencer. A second PCR of 7 to 11 cycles was performed with a sample-barcoded 5' primer and a J-beta primer mix. TCRdb redid the processing of the public reads, applying fastp at Q25 and MiXCR, and retained in-frame beta chains. Merged by CDR3 protein, the rows form single entries marked with the most common genes and DNA. Counted in this sample were about 1.5 million distinct CDR3 sequences; less than 45% of them appeared once. The ten largest clones capture about 4% of the sample. The specimen was blood. Receptors were obtained from a woman under 30 in good health.

The chain carries TRBV28 and TRBJ2-3; maybe TRBD2 (6 bases). V was trimmed by 2 bases and J by 9 bases, leaving 12 bases between them. The CDR3 has 13 residues. Germline loops: CDR1 MDHEN, CDR2 SYDVKM. The CDR3, as DNA: TGTGCCAGCAGTTTAGTAGCTCGGGGGACGCAGTATTTT. Its translation: CASSLVARGTQYF.

The chain recombines TRBV7-9 with TRBJ2-3; 7 positions match TRBD2. Looked up from germline, CDR1 is SEHNR and CDR2 is FQNEAQ (reference sequence). J lost 2 bases, V lost 5 bases, and 10 bases had no gene match. The CDR3 sequence is 16 residues long. The chain's CDR3 is CASSPRAGEDTDTQYF. In nucleotides, the CDR3 is TGTGCCAGCAGCCCCCGGGCGGGAGAAGACACAGATACGCAGTATTTT.

There are a few counts of this clonotype. V gene TRBV9 combines with J gene TRBJ2-5; perhaps D is TRBD1 or TRBD2 (5 bases each). In germline, CDR1 is SGDLS, CDR2 YYNGEE. The ends were cut back, 0 bases at V and 2 bases at J, with 11 bases in the middle. The CDR3 sequence is 15 residues long. The CDR3 nucleotides read TGTGCCAGCAGCGTAGCCCGGGGCCTACAAGAGACCCAGTACTTC. Translated, it gives CASSVARGLQETQYF. The full variable domain, rest sourced from reference TRBV9 and TRBJ2-5, is DSGVTQTPKHLITATGQRVTLRCSPRSGDLSVYWYQQSLDQGLQFLIQYYNGEERAKGNILERFSAQQFPDLHSELNLSSLELGDSALYFCASSVARGLQETQYFGPGTRLLVL.

This clonotype was counted a few times. The V call is TRBV12-3 or TRBV12-4, the J call TRBJ2-3; the match to TRBD2 covers 12 bases. This CDR3 comprises 15 residues. V shed 6 bases, J shed 5 bases, and the junction held 6 bases outside the gene matches. The CDR3 region has the DNA TGTGCCAGCAGACCTGGGACTAGCGGGCGAGATACGCAGTATTTT. Translated: CASRPGTSGRDTQYF.

As regards this clonotype: At one of its ends the junction is not consistent with the germline gene, which may arise from a read error. The J gene is TRBJ2-3, the V gene TRBV15; TRBD2 matches 11 bases. The germline gives CDR1 LNHNV, CDR2 YYDKDF (reference sequence). The CDR3 has 17 amino acids. The CDR3 DNA sequence: TGTGTCACCAGCAGAGGACTAGCGGGCTATAGCACAGATACGCAGTATTTT. It encodes CVTSRGLAGYSTDTQYF.

The chain couples TRBV7-2 to TRBJ2-5; D is unclear. The end of the DNA is better explained by TRBJ2-7, so the J call may be wrong. The CDR3 loop spans 15 amino acids. Germline V lookup: CDR1 SGHTA, CDR2 FQGNSA. CDR3 amino acids: CASSPKGGPIYEQYF. The CDR3 nucleotides are TGTGCCAGCAGTCCAAAAGGTGGGCCCATCTACGAGCAGTACTTC.

CDR3 amino acids: CAWDIQGRGTEAFF. CDR3 nucleotide sequence: TGTGCCTGGGATATACAGGGAAGGGGAACTGAAGCTTTCTTT. The chain couples TRBV30 to TRBJ1-1; the D gene is possibly TRBD1 (6 bases). Germline loops: CDR1 GTSNPN, CDR2 SVGIG (reference sequence). Trimming took 5 bases from V and 5 from J, leaving 18 bases between them. The CDR3 runs 14 residues.

Points on this clonotype: Compared with germline, one end of the junction differs, possibly owing to a read error. This chain uses TRBV9 with TRBJ1-2, with a tentative D call TRBD1 (5 bases). The germline CDR1 and CDR2 sequences are SGDLS and YYNGEE. This CDR3 comprises 13 residues. This CDR3 reads CASSGGTAYGHTF. The CDR3, as DNA: TGTGCCAGCAGCGGCGGGACTGCTTATGGCCACACCTTC.

This clonotype was observed a handful of times. The rearrangement uses TRBV25-1 and TRBJ2-3; D not certain. Germline V gene sequence: CDR1 MGHDK, CDR2 SYGVNS. V was shortened by 7 bases and J by 4 bases, with 6 bases between the two germline ends. The CDR3 totals 11 residues. DNA of the CDR3: TGTGCCAGCACCGGGCCAGATACGCAGTATTTT. It specifies CASTGPDTQYF.

This chain uses TRBV9 with TRBJ2-3, with TRBD2 identical over 13 bases. Germline CDR1 SGDLS, CDR2 YYNGEE. After removal of 8 bases from V and 4 bases from J, the junction contained 4 bases not matched to a gene. CDR3 size: 14 residues. Written as DNA, the CDR3 is TGTGCCAGTGGACTAGCGGGAGAGGCAGATACGCAGTATTTT. Protein product: CASGLAGEADTQYF.

The chain has TRBV30 and TRBJ1-2; D is possibly TRBD1 (5 bases). With 2 bases removed from V and 4 bases from J, the gap between germline ends came to 11 bases. CDR1 and CDR2 from the germline V gene are GTSNPN and SVGIG (reference sequence). The CDR3 sequence is 13 residues long. The DNA of the CDR3 is TGTGCCTGGAGTCCTAGACAGACCTATGGCTACACCTTC. The encoded protein is CAWSPRQTYGYTF.

The V call is TRBV6-2 or TRBV6-3, the J call TRBJ2-1, with D possibly being TRBD1 or TRBD2 (5 bases each). Deletions cut 2 bases from V and 7 bases from J, with 15 bases between. Germline values: CDR1 MNHEY, CDR2 SVGEGT. This CDR3 contains 15 residues. The CDR3 spells CASSYLGRTGNEQFF. The CDR3 nucleotides are TGTGCCAGCAGTTACCTGGGACGCACGGGGAATGAGCAGTTCTTC.

The rearrangement links TRBV7-3 to TRBJ2-1; D is uncertain. Near its end, the DNA agrees better with TRBJ2-7, so the J call may be wrong. Germline-derived CDR1 and CDR2 are SGHTA and FQGTGA. This CDR3 region has 15 residues. The CDR3 DNA reads TGTGCCAGCAGTAAATCGGAATTCCCCTACAATGAGCAGTACTTC. It codes for CASSKSEFPYNEQYF.

This clonotype was seen only a few times. The chain joins TRBV7-9 to TRBJ2-4, with 8 bases matching TRBD1. The J call is in doubt because the DNA end fits TRBJ2-7 better. Looked up from germline, CDR1 is SEHNR and CDR2 is FQNEAQ (reference sequence). CDR3 length equals 15 residues. In DNA form, the CDR3 reads TGTGCCAGCAGTTCCAACAGGGGGTTAAAATACGAGCAGTACTTC. Translating gives CASSSNRGLKYEQYF.

The chain recombines TRBV7-2 with TRBJ1-2; 7 nucleotides agree with TRBD1. CDR1 and CDR2 (germline): SGHTA, FQGNSA. V lost 5 bases and J lost 0; bases outside the gene matches: 9. The CDR3 is 16 residues long. The CDR3 loop reads CASSPQGGWANYGYTF. The CDR3 DNA sequence: TGTGCCAGCAGCCCCCAGGGGGGTTGGGCTAACTATGGCTACACCTTC.

This clonotype was recorded a few times. The CDR3 DNA follows: TGTGCCAGTTCCACGGGGGGGAACGAGCAGTACTTC. Translation gives CASSTGGNEQYF. This rearrangement joins TRBV7-9 to TRBJ2-7; 8 bases map to TRBD2. The CDR3 covers 12 residues. V lost 9 bases, J lost 5 bases, and 6 bases stayed unmatched. CDR1 SEHNR and CDR2 FQNEAQ come from the germline V gene (reference sequence).

This clonotype was counted only a few times. The rearrangement joins TRBV20-1 to TRBJ2-1; 9 bases align to TRBD2. The trim removed 7 bases at V and 4 bases at J, leaving 5 bases unmatched. CDR3 length: 13 amino acids. Germline V CDR1 and CDR2: DFQATT, SNEGSKA (reference sequence). CDR3 DNA sequence: TGCAGTGGCCAGCGGGGGGTTTACAATGAGCAGTTCTTC. Translated, it gives CSGQRGVYNEQFF.

A word on this clonotype: The junction does not match germline at one end; this may be a read error. This chain joins TRBV2 and TRBJ2-3; maybe TRBD2 (6 bases). The CDR3 runs to 15 residues. CDR1 SNHLY and CDR2 FYNNEI come from the germline V gene. CDR3: CAGSTLAIRTDTQYF. In DNA, the CDR3 is TGTGCCGGCAGTACTCTAGCGATACGCACAGATACGCAGTATTTT.